This T cell receptor beta chain derives from a study of T cells in Graves' hyperthyroidism and ophthalmopathy. RNA transcripts served as the template for amplifying TCR beta CDR3 regions. First-round RT-PCR targeting the TCR CDR3 was performed with the HTBI primer set. TCRdb reanalysed the multiplex PCR reads using MiXCR and keeps one entry per CDR3 protein. The table records around 400,000 distinct CDR3 sequences, 15% to 18% of them present only once. V shed 5 bases, J shed 3 bases, and the junction held 10 bases outside the gene matches. The length of the CDR3 is 15 residues. Uncontrolled infection, other autoimmune disease, pregnancy or lactation barred patients from enrollment. In its sample, this clonotype was seen many times.

The chain uses TRBV12-3 or TRBV12-4 and TRBJ2-7; 7 bases fit TRBD1. Sequenced material: blood. The clonotype was recovered from a woman aged 18-29 years with Graves' hyperthyroidism that later progressed to Graves' ophthalmopathy. CDR3 amino acids: CASSTDRVGVYEQYF. For the CDR3, the DNA is TGTGCCAGCAGTACTGACAGGGTTGGAGTCTACGAGCAGTACTTC.